These 16 T cell receptor beta chains were sequenced from one sample in a study of shared clonotypes between healthy human individuals. Method: immunoSEQ multiplex PCR; TCRdb's copy keeps in-frame clones and lacks some. The sample has some 2.4 million clones; 80% to 95% are singletons. Sequenced material: naive CD4+ T cells from PBMCs. Described subset: CD45RA+ positively selected. These receptors all come from a man aged 18 to 30 in good health. Some clones in this sample may be carry-over from other donors' samples.

This chain links TRBV2 with TRBJ2-1; no clear D gene. CDR1 and CDR2 (germline): SNHLY, FYNNEI. V was cut by 4 bases and J by 0 bases, with 16 bases left in between. This CDR3 is built from 17 residues. CDR3 sequence: CASSAPNKRSSYNEQFF. The CDR3, as DNA: TGTGCCAGCAGTGCCCCAAATAAACGGAGCTCCTACAATGAGCAGTTCTTC.

The chain links TRBV14 to TRBJ2-7; D remains ambiguous. Looked up from germline, CDR1 is SGHDN and CDR2 is FVKESK. The CDR3 totals 15 residues. Trimming took 0 bases from V and 0 from J, leaving 9 bases between them. The CDR3 nucleotides read TGTGCCAGCAGCCAAGAGCGGAACCCCTCCTACGAGCAGTACTTC. Translation gives CASSQERNPSYEQYF. Full variable domain (remainder filled in from reference TRBV14 and TRBJ2-7): EAGVTQFPSHSVIEKGQTVTLRCDPISGHDNLYWYRRVMGKEIKFLLHFVKESKQDESGMPNNRFLAERTGGTYSTLKVQPAELEDSGVYFCASSQERNPSYEQYFGPGTRLTVT.

The V gene is TRBV5-4, the J gene TRBJ2-3; 9 bases align to TRBD1. CDR3 length: 16 residues. Germline loops: CDR1 SGHNT, CDR2 YYREEE (reference sequence). With V trimmed by 4 bases and J by 0 bases, 6 bases remained unmatched. Here the CDR3 DNA reads TGTGCCAGCAGCCAAAACAGGGGGCGAAGCACAGATACGCAGTATTTT. Amino acids: CASSQNRGRSTDTQYF.

Concerning this clone itself: This sample includes further DNA sequences coding for the same CDR3. This chain connects TRBV20-1 to TRBJ2-7; D remains unclear. Per germline, CDR1 DFQATT and CDR2 SNEGSKA (reference sequence). Between the trimmed V and J ends, which lost 1 base and 6 bases, there was a span of 4 bases. This CDR3 contains 10 residues. CDR3: CSARGGEQYF. The DNA for the CDR3 is TGCAGTGCTAGAGGGGGCGAGCAGTACTTC.

The chain carries TRBV28 and TRBJ1-2, with 7 bases fitting TRBD1. Germline CDR1 is MDHEN and CDR2 is SYDVKM. The CDR3 length is 17 residues. With 5 bases clipped from V and 8 bases from J, the junction kept 20 bases outside the gene matches. CDR3 amino acids: CASSEGAGGALLSGYTF. The CDR3 bases are TGTGCCAGCAGTGAGGGGGCAGGGGGTGCCCTTCTGAGCGGCTACACCTTC.

This clone was observed a handful of times. The chain employs TRBV2 and TRBJ1-1, with D possibly being TRBD1 (6 bases). The CDR3 extends over 12 amino acids. Germline V gives CDR1 SNHLY, CDR2 FYNNEI. V was clipped by 9 bases and J by 0 bases, with 8 bases between them. In DNA, the CDR3 is TGTGCCAGAGGGGGAATGAACACTGAAGCTTTCTTT. As protein: CARGGMNTEAFF.

The V gene is TRBV9, the J gene TRBJ1-1, with 9 bases that match TRBD1. V was pared by 3 bases and J by 3 bases, with 6 bases of the junction left unmatched. Germline CDR1 reads SGDLS; CDR2 reads YYNGEE. This CDR3 is built from 15 residues. The chain's CDR3 is CASSARGDRDTEAFF. CDR3 bases: TGTGCCAGCAGCGCCCGGGGGGACAGGGACACTGAAGCTTTCTTT.

The rearrangement joins TRBV5-4 to TRBJ2-3; D is uncertain. The germline V gene has CDR1 SGHNT and CDR2 YYREEE (reference sequence). The CDR3 totals 14 residues. Between the trimmed V and J ends, which lost 2 bases and 1 base, there was a span of 8 bases. CDR3 nucleotide sequence: TGTGCCAGCAGCTTATCGGACCGCACAGATACGCAGTATTTT. It specifies CASSLSDRTDTQYF.

The chain carries TRBV7-6 and TRBJ2-3; TRBD2 matches 10 bases. The CDR3 is 18 residues long. The germline V gene has CDR1 SGHVS and CDR2 FNYEAQ. Unmatched junction bases numbered 13, after V lost 1 base and J lost 6 bases. The CDR3 DNA follows: TGTGCCAGCAGCTTAGGTCCGGTACTAGCGGGATCGACTGATACGCAGTATTTT. Amino acid sequence: CASSLGPVLAGSTDTQYF. The whole variable domain, filled in from reference TRBV7-6 and TRBJ2-3, reads GAGVSQSPRYKVTKRGQDVALRCDPISGHVSLYWYRQALGQGPEFLTYFNYEAQQDKSGLPNDRFSAERPEGSISTLTIQRTEQRDSAMYRCASSLGPVLAGSTDTQYFGPGTRLTVL.

V usage is TRBV2 and J usage is TRBJ1-5; no firm D call. Germline loops: CDR1 SNHLY, CDR2 FYNNEI. This CDR3 has 14 residues. Trimming removed 5 bases at V and 0 bases at J, with 8 bases between. The CDR3 reads CASSFRYSNQPQHF. The CDR3 DNA is TGTGCCAGCAGTTTTCGGTATAGCAATCAGCCCCAGCATTTT.

This chain joins TRBV7-2 and TRBJ1-1, with D possibly matching TRBD1 (5 bases). V was cut by 4 bases and J by 8 bases, with 11 bases left in between. Germline CDR1 reads SGHTA; CDR2 reads FQGNSA. This CDR3 is built from 12 residues. CDR3 DNA sequence: TGTGCCAGCAGCTCCGGACATAGCGAAGCTTTCTTT. Translated, it gives CASSSGHSEAFF. Full variable domain (rest looked up from reference TRBV7-2 and TRBJ1-1): GAGVSQSPSNKVTEKGKDVELRCDPISGHTALYWYRQSLGQGLEFLIYFQGNSAPDKSGLPSDRFSAERTGGSVSTLTIQRTQQEDSAVYLCASSSGHSEAFFGQGTRLTVV.

This clone showed up just once. This chain connects TRBV6-1 to TRBJ1-1; no reliable D call. The CDR3 totals 14 residues. The germline V gene encodes CDR1 MNHNS and CDR2 SASEGT. The ends were cut back, 7 bases at V and 1 base at J, with 13 bases in the middle. Here the CDR3 reads CASIRIVANTEAFF. The CDR3 bases are TGTGCCAGCATCCGAATCGTGGCGAACACTGAAGCTTTCTTT.

The V call is TRBV4-1, the J call TRBJ1-2; the D gene is possibly TRBD1 (5 bases). The CDR3 loop spans 15 amino acids. V lost 1 base and J 2 bases, leaving 11 bases between the germline ends. From germline, CDR1 is MGHRA and CDR2 YSYEKL. CDR3 DNA sequence: TGCGCCAGCAGCCAAGGCCCGGGGGGAAACTATGGCTACACCTTC. Translated: CASSQGPGGNYGYTF.

This clone was detected once. The chain joins TRBV6-1 to TRBJ1-3; TRBD1 matches at 8 bases. With V trimmed by 6 bases and J by 4 bases, 8 bases remained unmatched. The CDR3 covers 15 residues. Germline CDR1 is MNHNS and CDR2 is SASEGT. The DNA of the CDR3 is TGTGCCAGCAGGCCCGGCGGGACAGGCGGAAACACCATATATTTT. Protein product: CASRPGGTGGNTIYF.

V and J are TRBV7-2 and TRBJ2-3; D could derive from TRBD1 or TRBD2 (5 bases each). Germline CDR1 SGHTA, CDR2 FQGNSA. The length of the CDR3 is 17 residues. V was pared by 2 bases and J by 6 bases, with 21 bases between. In DNA, the CDR3 is TGTGCCAGCAGCTTATATGACGAGGGGTTTTTGAGTGATACGCAGTATTTT. The encoded protein is CASSLYDEGFLSDTQYF.

This chain joins TRBV5-8 and TRBJ1-2, with 9 bases identical to TRBD1. The length of the CDR3 is 14 residues. Germline V CDR1 and CDR2: SGHTS, YDEGEE. After removal of 3 bases from V and 6 bases from J, the junction contained 6 bases not matched to a gene. CDR3 DNA: TGTGCCAGCAGCTCAACCGGGACAGGGAATGGCTACACCTTC. Translating it yields CASSSTGTGNGYTF.